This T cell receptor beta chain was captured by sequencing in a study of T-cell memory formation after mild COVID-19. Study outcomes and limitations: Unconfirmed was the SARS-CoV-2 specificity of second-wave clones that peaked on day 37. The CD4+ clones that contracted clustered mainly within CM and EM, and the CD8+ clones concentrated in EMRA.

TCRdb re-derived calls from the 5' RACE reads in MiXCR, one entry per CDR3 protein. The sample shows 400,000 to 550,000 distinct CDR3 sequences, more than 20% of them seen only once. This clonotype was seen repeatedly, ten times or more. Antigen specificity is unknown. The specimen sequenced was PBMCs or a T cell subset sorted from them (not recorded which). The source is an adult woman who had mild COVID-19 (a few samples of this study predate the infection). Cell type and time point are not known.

The CDR3, as DNA: TGTGCCAGCAGCGGACAGAACAGGGGGGACTATGGCTACACCTTC. Its translation: CASSGQNRGDYGYTF. The chain links TRBV3-1 to TRBJ1-2; 8 nucleotides match TRBD1. J was trimmed by 3 bases and V by 5 bases; bases with no gene match: 8. The CDR3 consists of 15 residues. Germline CDR1 is LGHDT and CDR2 is YNNKEL (reference sequence).